The 27 T cell receptor beta chains given below trace back to one sample, sequenced in a study of T cells after yellow fever vaccination. TCRdb ran MiXCR on the 5' RACE reads and lists one entry per CDR3 protein. There are approximately 110,000 distinct CDR3 sequences in the sample; around 7.4% occur only once, and around 2.7% lies in the top ten. Sample: CD4+ T cells sorted from PBMCs, taken approximately 11 days after the first yellow fever vaccination. The receptors here all came from a man younger than 35 who received the YFV17D yellow fever vaccine.

This clonotype was seen many times. The chain carries TRBV7-2 and TRBJ2-3; D is unclear. V was cut by 5 bases and J by 1 base, with 16 bases left in between. CDR1 SGHTA and CDR2 FQGNSA come from the germline V gene. This CDR3 has 16 amino acids. The CDR3 is CASSPGHTSGTDTQYF. The CDR3 region has the DNA TGTGCCAGCAGCCCTGGGCATACCTCTGGCACAGATACGCAGTATTTT.

As to this clonotype: A read error may explain this, as a much larger clone is one base away. The CDR3 region has the DNA TGTGCCAGCAGCCCCCCGGGGCACAACACCGGGGAGCTGTCTTTT. Its translation: CASSPPGHNTGELSF. The gene calls are TRBV6-1 and TRBJ2-2; perhaps D is TRBD1 or TRBD2 (5 bases each). Germline V gene sequence: CDR1 MNHNS, CDR2 SASEGT. This CDR3 spans 15 amino acids.

Ten or more counts support this clonotype. The genes are TRBV30 and TRBJ2-5, with D perhaps TRBD2 (5 bases). The CDR3 is made up of 15 amino acids. V lost 1 base, J lost 6 bases, and 18 bases lay in between. From germline, CDR1 is GTSNPN and CDR2 SVGIG (reference sequence). The CDR3 protein is CAWSDGVLVSKTQYF. CDR3 bases: TGTGCCTGGAGTGACGGGGTCTTGGTTTCAAAGACCCAGTACTTC.

This clonotype was counted many times. The chain joins TRBV5-1 to TRBJ2-3, with TRBD2 matching 7 bases. The CDR3 runs to 17 residues. The V gene's germline CDR1 is SGHRS and CDR2 YFSETQ. J gave up 4 bases and V 1 base, and 12 bases lay outside the gene matches. The CDR3 coding sequence is TGCGCCAGCAGCTTGTTTGTAGGCGGCCGGGGGGCAGATACGCAGTATTTT. Translating gives CASSLFVGGRGADTQYF.

The table lists this clonotype with many counts. J is TRBJ1-1 and V is TRBV12-3 or TRBV12-4, with TRBD1 identical over 7 bases. The CDR3 contains 13 residues. V shed 6 bases and J 0 bases; nucleotides not matched to a gene: 1. The CDR3: CASRGQLNTEAFF. The CDR3 nucleotides read TGTGCCAGCAGGGGACAGTTGAACACTGAAGCTTTCTTT.

This clonotype was seen ten or more times. V and J are TRBV5-5 and TRBJ1-4; weak D call: TRBD1 (5 bases). The CDR3 has 15 residues. CDR1 SGHKS and CDR2 YYEKEE come from the germline V gene (reference sequence). V was trimmed by 3 bases and J by 0 bases, leaving 9 bases between them. The CDR3: CASSSGQPTNEKLFF. The CDR3 DNA follows: TGTGCCAGCAGCTCTGGACAACCAACTAATGAAAAACTGTTTTTT.

Many counts were recorded for this clonotype. This rearrangement joins TRBV2 to TRBJ1-6; 9 bases align to TRBD1. The CDR3 runs to 14 residues. V dropped 6 bases and J dropped 6; count of bases not matched to a gene: 3. Germline-derived CDR1 and CDR2 are SNHLY and FYNNEI. CDR3 sequence: CASRKDRGNSPLHF. CDR3 sequence (DNA): TGTGCCAGCAGAAAGGACAGGGGTAATTCACCCCTCCACTTT.

This clonotype was seen at least ten times. This chain links TRBV5-1 with TRBJ2-7; D gene uncertain. Trimming took 0 bases from V and 2 from J, leaving 9 bases between them. The CDR3 is 14 amino acids. Per germline, CDR1 SGHRS and CDR2 YFSETQ. The CDR3 DNA reads as TGCGCCAGCAGCTTGGGGCAGGCCGCCTACGAGCAGTACTTC. Protein product: CASSLGQAAYEQYF.

This clonotype has ten or more counts. The rearrangement joins TRBV3-1 to TRBJ2-2, with D tentatively TRBD1 (6 bases). V shed 1 base and J shed 4 bases, with 10 bases lying between them. Germline CDR1 is LGHDT and CDR2 is YNNKEL (reference sequence). The CDR3 length is 15 residues. In DNA, the CDR3 is TGTGCCAGCAGCCAAGTAAGGGGGAGCACCGGGGAGCTGTTTTTT. Amino acids: CASSQVRGSTGELFF.

This clonotype occurred many times. The V call is TRBV7-2, the J call TRBJ2-3; D might be TRBD1 or TRBD2, each matching 6 bases. Trimming removed 5 bases from V and 6 bases from J, with 15 bases in between. The germline V gene has CDR1 SGHTA and CDR2 FQGNSA. The CDR3 sequence is 14 residues long. In DNA form, the CDR3 reads TGTGCCAGCAGCCAAAACAGGGCGGGGGATACGCAGTATTTT. It is translated as CASSQNRAGDTQYF. Variable domain in full (rest from reference TRBV7-2 and TRBJ2-3): GAGVSQSPSNKVTEKGKDVELRCDPISGHTALYWYRQSLGQGLEFLIYFQGNSAPDKSGLPSDRFSAERTGGSVSTLTIQRTQQEDSAVYLCASSQNRAGDTQYFGPGTRLTVL.

This clonotype was counted at least ten times. V gene TRBV12-3 or TRBV12-4 combines with J gene TRBJ1-5; D remains ambiguous. The CDR3 covers 12 residues. V lost 3 bases, J lost 1 base, and 1 base lay in between. CDR3 in DNA: TGTGCCAGCAGTTTCAGCAATCAGCCCCAGCATTTT. Its translation: CASSFSNQPQHF.

This rearrangement joins TRBV11-3 to TRBJ2-5, with 9 bases fitting TRBD2. Germline assignment: CDR1 SGHNT and CDR2 YENEEA. The J segment lost 7 bases and the V segment lost 0 bases, leaving 6 bases of the junction unmatched. The CDR3 runs to 15 residues. CDR3 coding DNA: TGTGCCAGCAGCTTAGAGGCGGGGGGGGGAGGGACCCAGTACTTC. Translation gives CASSLEAGGGGTQYF.

There are many counts of this clonotype. The chain is built from TRBV20-1 and TRBJ2-1; 7 bases match TRBD2. The germline V gene encodes CDR1 DFQATT and CDR2 SNEGSKA (reference sequence). The CDR3 consists of 15 residues. V shed 3 bases, J shed 0 bases, and the junction held 5 bases outside the gene matches. This CDR3 reads CSARPLAVSYNEQFF. The CDR3 DNA follows: TGCAGTGCTAGGCCCCTAGCGGTCTCCTACAATGAGCAGTTCTTC.

This clonotype appeared a few times. The genes are TRBV20-1 and TRBJ2-1; 11 bases are a match to TRBD2. CDR1 and CDR2 from the germline V gene are DFQATT and SNEGSKA (reference sequence). CDR3 length: 14 amino acids. J was trimmed by 8 bases and V by 6 bases; bases with no gene match: 9. The CDR3 coding sequence is TGCAGTGCCACTAATAGCGGGGGGGCTGATGAGCAGTTCTTC. Protein product: CSATNSGGADEQFF.

The table lists this clonotype with many counts. V is TRBV20-1 and J is TRBJ1-5, with a weak D call TRBD1 (5 bases). The CDR3 totals 17 residues. Between the trimmed V and J ends, which lost 6 bases and 0 bases, there was a span of 21 bases. Per germline, CDR1 DFQATT and CDR2 SNEGSKA (reference sequence). CDR3: CSAPDGGRTYSNQPQHF. For the CDR3, the DNA is TGCAGTGCCCCCGACGGGGGTAGGACTTATAGCAATCAGCCCCAGCATTTT.

The sample holds many counts of this clonotype. The chain has TRBV12-3 or TRBV12-4 and TRBJ1-5; perhaps TRBD1 as D (5 bases). CDR3 length: 12 residues. Trimming removed 4 bases from V and 7 bases from J, with 8 bases in between. CDR3 sequence reads: CASSWTSQPQHF. CDR3 nucleotides: TGTGCCAGCAGTTGGACAAGCCAGCCCCAGCATTTT.

With regard to this clonotype: A read error may be the cause here, since a much bigger clone is one base away. This chain connects TRBV5-1 to TRBJ2-1; D is possibly TRBD2 (5 bases). Germline V gene data show CDR1 as SGHRS and CDR2 as YFSETQ. The length of the CDR3 is 17 residues. CDR3 residues: CASSLGNVDSVSNGQFF. CDR3 bases: TGCGCCAGCAGCTTGGGAAATGTGGACTCGGTGTCGAATGGGCAGTTCTTC.

This clonotype was observed many times. This chain links TRBV7-2 with TRBJ2-3; D remains ambiguous. The CDR3 length is 14 residues. V shed 3 bases and J shed 3 bases, with 10 bases lying between them. Germline V lookup: CDR1 SGHTA, CDR2 FQGNSA. The CDR3: CASSLERHTDTQYF. The CDR3 nucleotides read TGTGCCAGCAGCTTGGAGCGTCATACAGATACGCAGTATTTT.

This clonotype occurred many times. The chain is built from TRBV5-1 and TRBJ2-1; maybe TRBD1 (6 bases). Germline CDR1 and CDR2: SGHRS and YFSETQ. The CDR3 is made up of 11 amino acids. Trimming removed 5 bases at V and 6 bases at J, with 6 bases between. The CDR3 DNA sequence: TGCGCCAGCAGACAGGGCAATGAGCAGTTCTTC. Encoded protein: CASRQGNEQFF. Using reference TRBV5-1 and TRBJ2-1 for the parts outside the CDR3, the full variable domain is KAGVTQTPRYLIKTRGQQVTLSCSPISGHRSVSWYQQTPGQGLQFLFEYFSETQRNKGNFPGRFSGRQFSNSRSEMNVSTLELGDSALYLCASRQGNEQFFGPGTRLTVL.

The sample holds many counts of this clonotype. This sequence joins TRBV20-1 and TRBJ2-5; D is perhaps TRBD1 (6 bases). Germline loops: CDR1 DFQATT, CDR2 SNEGSKA (reference sequence). Trimming took off 2 bases at V and 4 bases at J, with 11 bases between the two ends. The CDR3 spans 13 residues. CDR3 sequence: CSARQGRGETQYF. The CDR3 DNA reads as TGCAGTGCTAGACAGGGGAGAGGAGAGACCCAGTACTTC.

This clonotype showed up many times. This rearrangement joins TRBV18 to TRBJ2-7; TRBD1 agrees at 7 bases. The CDR3 spans 12 residues. Germline assignment: CDR1 KGHSH and CDR2 LQKENI. The junction had 3 bases not matched to a gene; V was cut back by 3 bases and J by 7 bases. CDR3 DNA sequence: TGTGCCAGCTCACCGGACAGGTGGGAGCAGTACTTC. Translating gives CASSPDRWEQYF.

This clonotype has ten or more counts. The gene calls are TRBV29-1 and TRBJ1-6; D call uncertain. V was trimmed by 1 base and J by 10 bases, leaving 8 bases between them. Germline assignment: CDR1 SQVTM and CDR2 ANQGSEA. The CDR3 length is 12 residues. CDR3 in amino acids: CSVEGWRSPLHF. CDR3 in DNA: TGCAGCGTTGAAGGTTGGCGGTCACCCCTCCACTTT.

This clonotype was picked up many times. V usage is TRBV7-9 and J usage is TRBJ1-1, with D hard to call. Deletions cut 1 base from V and 1 base from J, with 10 bases between. Germline V gene lookup returns CDR1 SEHNR and CDR2 FQNEAQ (reference sequence). CDR3 size: 15 residues. CDR3 region: CASSLVGRTNTEAFF. The CDR3 coding sequence is TGTGCCAGCAGCTTAGTTGGCAGGACGAACACTGAAGCTTTCTTT. Together with reference TRBV7-9 and TRBJ1-1, the CDR3 gives the full variable domain: DTGVSQNPRHKITKRGQNVTFRCDPISEHNRLYWYRQTLGQGPEFLTYFQNEAQLEKSRLLSDRFSAERPKGSFSTLEIQRTEQGDSAMYLCASSLVGRTNTEAFFGQGTRLTVV.

This clonotype occurred a few times. The chain uses TRBV12-3 or TRBV12-4 and TRBJ1-2; no definite D call. The CDR3 totals 13 residues. Trimming pared 10 bases from V and 4 bases from J, leaving 16 bases between. CDR3 DNA sequence: TGTGCCATCGTCGGCGGGCCGTCCTATGGCTACACCTTC. Residues: CAIVGGPSYGYTF.

This clonotype was recorded many times. The chain recombines TRBV11-2 with TRBJ2-5; the D gene is possibly TRBD2 (6 bases). Germline V lookup: CDR1 SGHAT, CDR2 FQNNGV. The CDR3 loop spans 15 amino acids. Trimming stripped 5 bases from V and 2 bases from J, with 15 bases between. The CDR3 sequence: CASSAVTSVQETQYF. The DNA of the CDR3 is TGTGCCAGCAGCGCCGTGACTAGTGTTCAAGAGACCCAGTACTTC.

Ten or more counts support this clonotype. This chain connects TRBV5-6 to TRBJ2-7; TRBD1 matches at 9 bases. Per germline, CDR1 SGHDT and CDR2 YYEEEE. CDR3 length: 13 amino acids. After removal of 2 bases from V and 7 bases from J, the junction contained 4 bases not matched to a gene. The CDR3 protein is CASSLQGAEEQYV. The CDR3 region has the DNA TGTGCCAGCAGCTTACAGGGGGCCGAAGAGCAGTACGTC.

This clonotype was recorded at least ten times. CDR3 in DNA: TGCGCCAGCAGTCTTAGTCGGTTCCAAGAGACCCAGTACTTC. Its protein is CASSLSRFQETQYF. The chain joins TRBV4-1 to TRBJ2-5; D is unclear. CDR1 MGHRA and CDR2 YSYEKL come from the germline V gene. This CDR3 is 14 amino acids long. Trimming stripped 6 bases from V and 1 base from J, with 12 bases between.